Below are 17 T cell receptor beta chains sequenced from a single sample in a study of a mutant IDH1 vaccine in newly diagnosed glioma. Time point described: week 35, safety follow-up. Every single dose of the vaccine, 300 ug of mutant IDH1 20-mer peptide, came with topical imiquimod. Clones were sequenced by immunoSEQ multiplex PCR, and TCRdb holds only the in-frame ones, with some missing. The sample lists fewer than 90,000 clones, roughly 80% occurring once. Which antigens these TCRs recognize remains unknown. The sample here was PBMCs, taken from a glioma patient whose treatment included an IDH1 peptide vaccine. The source is a man aged 18 to 30 with glioma.

This clone was observed once. The chain carries TRBV6-6 and TRBJ1-1; D not resolved. CDR3 length equals 11 residues. Germline values: CDR1 MNHNY, CDR2 SVGAGI (reference sequence). Deletions cut 6 bases from V and 7 bases from J, with 9 bases between. The CDR3 is CASRQDGEAFF. CDR3 nucleotide sequence: TGTGCCAGCAGGCAAGACGGTGAAGCTTTCTTT.

The V call is TRBV7-8, the J call TRBJ1-4, with D hard to call. Germline V gene sequence: CDR1 SGHVS, CDR2 FQNEAQ. V lost 2 bases and J lost 8, with 12 bases in between. The CDR3 has 14 residues. The CDR3 DNA reads as TGTGCCAGCAGCTTAAGAGGGAGAGTGGAAAAACTGTTTTTT. It encodes CASSLRGRVEKLFF. Full variable domain (missing parts from reference TRBV7-8 and TRBJ1-4): GAGVSQSPRYKVAKRGQDVALRCDPISGHVSLFWYQQALGQGPEFLTYFQNEAQLDKSGLPSDRFFAERPEGSVSTLKIQRTQQEDSAVYLCASSLRGRVEKLFFGSGTQLSVL.

The gene calls are TRBV5-1 and TRBJ2-5; possible D gene TRBD2, 5 bases. The germline V and J ends were trimmed by 4 bases and 5 bases, with 15 bases remaining between them. The CDR3 spans 14 residues. Per germline, CDR1 SGHRS and CDR2 YFSETQ. In DNA, the CDR3 is TGCGCCAGCAGCCCCCGGATAGCGTCGGAGACCCAGTACTTC. Residues: CASSPRIASETQYF.

As to this clone: The junction departs from the called germline gene at one end, perhaps through a read error. This chain uses TRBV12-5 with TRBJ2-3; TRBD2 is a possible D gene (6 bases). Germline values: CDR1 LGHNT, CDR2 FRNRAP. The CDR3 totals 14 residues. The CDR3 coding sequence is TGTGCTAATGGTTTGAGCGGGAGCACAGATACGCAGTATTTT. It encodes CANGLSGSTDTQYF.

The V and J genes are TRBV9 and TRBJ2-7; a weak D match, TRBD1 (6 bases). The CDR3 has 14 residues. Germline-derived CDR1 and CDR2 are SGDLS and YYNGEE. Trimming stripped 2 bases from V and 1 base from J, with 10 bases between. CDR3 DNA sequence: TGTGCCAGCAGCGTGAGAGGGACATCCTACGAGCAGTACTTC. This encodes CASSVRGTSYEQYF.

This clone came up a few times. The chain carries TRBV30 and TRBJ1-1; D is ambiguous. The V and J ends lost 1 base and 3 bases respectively, with 9 bases between them. Germline V gene sequence: CDR1 GTSNPN, CDR2 SVGIG (reference sequence). This CDR3 is 13 amino acids long. The CDR3 DNA sequence: TGTGCCTGGAGTGGAGGCTTCGACACTGAAGCTTTCTTT. Protein: CAWSGGFDTEAFF.

There are a few counts of this clone. The chain links TRBV5-6 to TRBJ1-1; no reliable D call. Germline lookup yields CDR1 SGHDT and CDR2 YYEEEE. This CDR3 is 18 amino acids long. V was cut by 0 bases and J by 0 bases, with 18 bases left in between. CDR3 in DNA: TGTGCCAGCAGCTTGGCCTTTAGTGTGCACAGCTTGAACACTGAAGCTTTCTTT. Its translation: CASSLAFSVHSLNTEAFF. Variable domain in full (rest from reference TRBV5-6 and TRBJ1-1): DAGVTQSPTHLIKTRGQQVTLRCSPKSGHDTVSWYQQALGQGPQFIFQYYEEEERQRGNFPDRFSGHQFPNYSSELNVNALLLGDSALYLCASSLAFSVHSLNTEAFFGQGTRLTVV.

The V gene is TRBV9, the J gene TRBJ1-4; tentative D call: TRBD1 (5 bases). The CDR3 spans 15 residues. Between the trimmed V and J ends, which lost 3 bases and 8 bases, there was a span of 17 bases. The V gene's germline CDR1 is SGDLS and CDR2 YYNGEE. CDR3 nucleotide sequence: TGTGCCAGCAGCGAACTAGGGACGGCTGGGGAAAAACTGTTTTTT. Translated: CASSELGTAGEKLFF.

The chain recombines TRBV7-2 with TRBJ1-5; no clear D gene. With 3 bases removed from V and 6 bases from J, the gap between germline ends came to 9 bases. The length of the CDR3 is 13 residues. Germline lookup yields CDR1 SGHTA and CDR2 FQGNSA. In DNA form, the CDR3 reads TGTGCCAGCAGCTTGGGTGTAGGTCAGCCCCAGCATTTT. Protein: CASSLGVGQPQHF.

The chain carries TRBV30 and TRBJ1-6, with a tentative D call TRBD1 (6 bases). This CDR3 contains 14 residues. The V gene lost 2 bases and the J gene lost 7 bases, with 12 bases spanning the gap. Germline V lookup: CDR1 GTSNPN, CDR2 SVGIG (reference sequence). CDR3 amino acids: CAWSRGAGNSPLHF. CDR3 DNA sequence: TGTGCCTGGAGTAGGGGGGCAGGCAATTCACCCCTCCACTTT.

The rearrangement links TRBV7-9 to TRBJ2-1; D gene uncertain. This CDR3 has 12 amino acids. Deletions cut 4 bases from V and 8 bases from J, with 9 bases between. CDR1 is SEHNR and CDR2 is FQNEAQ in the germline V gene (reference sequence). CDR3 coding DNA: TGTGCCAGCAGCTGGGCCCACGATGAGCAGTTCTTC. Translated, it gives CASSWAHDEQFF.

The CDR3 is CASSYRDTFSYEQYF. In nucleotides, the CDR3 is TGTGCCAGCAGCTATAGGGACACTTTCTCCTACGAGCAGTACTTC. This rearrangement joins TRBV9 to TRBJ2-7; D may be TRBD1 (6 bases). The CDR3 runs 15 residues. The ends were cut back, 4 bases at V and 0 bases at J, with 14 bases in the middle. Germline CDR1 and CDR2: SGDLS and YYNGEE.

The rearrangement joins TRBV6-5 to TRBJ2-7; weak D call: TRBD2 (6 bases). With 5 bases removed from V and 2 bases from J, the gap between germline ends came to 13 bases. Germline V gives CDR1 MNHEY, CDR2 SVGAGI. The CDR3 spans 14 residues. CDR3 sequence reads: CASSPRDWTYEQYF. In DNA form, the CDR3 reads TGTGCCAGCAGTCCCCGGGACTGGACCTACGAGCAGTACTTC.

The chain is built from TRBV7-2 and TRBJ2-5; D perhaps matches TRBD1 (6 bases). Trimming pared 5 bases from V and 2 bases from J, leaving 15 bases between. The V gene's germline CDR1 is SGHTA and CDR2 FQGNSA. CDR3 length: 15 residues. Here the CDR3 DNA reads TGTGCCAGCAGCCCAACAGGGATTCCTCAAGAGACCCAGTACTTC. Translated: CASSPTGIPQETQYF.

The chain is built from TRBV6-5 and TRBJ1-2; D is uncertain. V lost 8 bases, J lost 4 bases, and 11 bases lay in between. The CDR3 covers 12 residues. Germline V gives CDR1 MNHEY, CDR2 SVGAGI. The CDR3: CASRLGFYGYTF. The CDR3, as DNA: TGTGCCAGCCGTCTCGGGTTCTATGGCTACACCTTC.

J is TRBJ1-5 and V is TRBV19, with D hard to call. The CDR3 runs to 13 residues. The germline V gene has CDR1 LNHDA and CDR2 SQIVND (reference sequence). Trimming pared 7 bases from V and 0 bases from J, leaving 7 bases between. CDR3 in DNA: TGTGCCAGTAATTCCTATAGCAATCAGCCCCAGCATTTT. It translates to CASNSYSNQPQHF.

This chain uses TRBV7-9 with TRBJ1-1; unclear D gene. Germline-derived CDR1 and CDR2 are SEHNR and FQNEAQ (reference sequence). Deletions cut 1 base from V and 1 base from J, with 7 bases between. The CDR3 is 14 residues long. CDR3 sequence reads: CASSLGWGNTEAFF. The CDR3, as DNA: TGTGCCAGCAGCTTAGGATGGGGGAACACTGAAGCTTTCTTT.